This TCR beta chain was obtained from a study of cytomegalovirus exposure and HLA in healthy donors. V was pared by 5 bases and J by 5 bases, with 4 bases of the junction left unmatched. This CDR3 is 12 amino acids long. Germline V gene data show CDR1 as SQVTM and CDR2 as ANQGSEA. PCR used 60 Vbeta primers and 13 Jbeta primers. Per the original data handling: A later analysis tallied roughly 77 million unique TCR beta chains, some 10 million of them shared. Data came from immunoSEQ multiplex PCR; TCRdb stores just in-frame clones and leaves some out. V, J and clone size were drawn from that table, and D and trimming were deduced from the DNA. The table records around 150,000 clones, over 60% of them present only once.

The chain joins TRBV29-1 to TRBJ2-5; 8 bases agree with TRBD2. The sample taken for sequencing was PBMCs. The sequence was obtained from a woman between 25 and 40 years old in good health and CMV-seronegative. CDR3 DNA: TGCAGCGTTCAAGCGGGAGATGAGACCCAGTACTTC. Protein product: CSVQAGDETQYF.